This entry lists 17 T cell receptor beta chains sequenced from one sample in a study of cytomegalovirus exposure and HLA in healthy donors. In the PCR, 60 Vbeta and 13 Jbeta primers were used. Profiling relied on immunoSEQ multiplex PCR, and the TCRdb table lists in-frame clones only, not all of them. The sample carries around 130,000 clones, around 80% recorded once. The specimen was PBMCs. The receptors stem from a man aged 25 to 40 in good health and CMV-seronegative.

The genes are TRBV6-5 and TRBJ1-6; maybe TRBD1 (5 bases). Per the germline V gene, CDR1 is MNHEY and CDR2 is SVGAGI. The V and J ends lost 2 bases and 8 bases respectively, with 10 bases between them. CDR3 length: 14 residues. The CDR3 here is CASSYNSRDSPLHF. The CDR3 bases are TGTGCCAGCAGTTACAATTCCAGGGATTCACCCCTCCACTTT.

The CDR3 DNA is TGTGCCAGCAGCCAAGAACTCCTAACTGACGAGCAGTACTTC. This sequence encodes CASSQELLTDEQYF. This chain links TRBV4-2 with TRBJ2-7; D remains unclear. Germline CDR1 LGHNA, CDR2 YNFKEQ. The CDR3 totals 14 residues. V was clipped by 0 bases and J by 5 bases, with 11 bases between them.

The rearrangement joins TRBV5-1 to TRBJ1-1, with D possibly TRBD1 on 5 matching bases. Germline V gene lookup returns CDR1 SGHRS and CDR2 YFSETQ. This CDR3 has 15 amino acids. The ends were cut back, 0 bases at V and 0 bases at J, with 9 bases in the middle. The CDR3 DNA sequence: TGCGCCAGCAGCTTGGACCCAGGGATGAACACTGAAGCTTTCTTT. The encoded protein is CASSLDPGMNTEAFF.

The V gene is TRBV19, the J gene TRBJ2-1, with 9 bases aligning to TRBD2. Unmatched junction bases numbered 5, after V lost 4 bases and J lost 4 bases. This CDR3 region has 15 residues. Germline V CDR1 and CDR2: LNHDA, SQIVND (reference sequence). This chain's CDR3 is CASSTAGGPYNEQFF. Here the CDR3 DNA reads TGTGCCAGTAGTACAGCGGGAGGACCGTACAATGAGCAGTTCTTC.

This chain joins TRBV9 and TRBJ2-5; the D gene is possibly TRBD2 (5 bases). Germline CDR1 and CDR2: SGDLS and YYNGEE. V gave up 0 bases and J gave up 9 bases, with 15 bases separating them. The CDR3 covers 14 residues. CDR3 loop: CASSVEAAPEAQYF. The CDR3 DNA reads TGTGCCAGCAGCGTAGAGGCGGCACCGGAGGCCCAGTACTTC.

This chain links TRBV27 with TRBJ2-7; D remains unclear. This CDR3 comprises 16 residues. Per germline, CDR1 MNHEY and CDR2 SMNVEV (reference sequence). The germline V and J ends were trimmed by 5 bases and 6 bases, with 23 bases remaining between them. The CDR3 reads CASSLWAEVGMVEQYF. The DNA of the CDR3 is TGTGCCAGCAGTCTATGGGCTGAAGTGGGTATGGTCGAGCAGTACTTC.

The V and J genes are TRBV20-1 and TRBJ2-1; D unclear. V lost 3 bases, J lost 5 bases, and 5 bases lay in between. Germline-derived CDR1 and CDR2 are DFQATT and SNEGSKA (reference sequence). The CDR3 length is 11 residues. The CDR3 sequence: CSARLDNEQFF. The DNA for the CDR3 is TGCAGTGCTAGGCTAGACAATGAGCAGTTCTTC.

The V and J genes are TRBV6-5 and TRBJ2-5, with 10 nucleotides matching TRBD1. V was clipped by 10 bases and J by 2 bases; unmatched bases: 4. The CDR3 is made up of 13 amino acids. From germline, CDR1 is MNHEY and CDR2 SVGAGI. For the CDR3, the DNA is TGTGCCACCCAGGACAGGGGGCAAGAGACCCAGTACTTC. Protein sequence: CATQDRGQETQYF.

Details on this clone: The junction and the germline gene differ at one end; a read error may be behind it. This rearrangement joins TRBV27 to TRBJ1-1, with D perhaps matching TRBD1 (5 bases). Per germline, CDR1 MNHEY and CDR2 SMNVEV (reference sequence). The CDR3 runs 14 residues. For the CDR3, the DNA is TGTGCCAGCAGTCAACCCGGGGGTCACACTGGAGCTTTCTTT. This codes for CASSQPGGHTGAFF.

The rearrangement joins TRBV5-1 to TRBJ2-4, with TRBD1 matching over 8 bases. V trimming: 2 bases; J trimming: 6 bases; junction bases outside the gene matches: 7. CDR1 is SGHRS, CDR2 YFSETQ, per germline. The CDR3 consists of 15 residues. The CDR3 DNA sequence: TGCGCCAGCAGCTTAGAAACAGGGGGAGGAAACATTCAGTACTTC. The encoded protein is CASSLETGGGNIQYF.

Details on this clone: Additional DNA sequences in this sample encode the identical CDR3. This sequence joins TRBV10-3 and TRBJ2-5; 10 bases map to TRBD2. The V gene end was trimmed by 6 bases and the J gene end by 1 base; junction bases not matched to a gene: 5. The CDR3 totals 15 residues. Germline CDR1 and CDR2: ENHRY and SYGVKD. CDR3 sequence reads: CAIRLLAGPQETQYF. In nucleotides, the CDR3 is TGTGCCATCAGGTTACTAGCGGGGCCCCAAGAGACCCAGTACTTC.

This chain links TRBV28 with TRBJ2-3; the D gene is possibly TRBD2 (5 bases). Trimming cost V 5 bases and J 2 bases, with 14 bases left between them. This CDR3 has 15 residues. Germline V gene data show CDR1 as MDHEN and CDR2 as SYDVKM. The CDR3 DNA sequence: TGTGCCAGCAGTGACGGGGATTTTTACACAGATACGCAGTATTTT. This gives the protein CASSDGDFYTDTQYF.

This chain uses TRBV5-1 with TRBJ2-5; D gene ambiguous. Germline V lookup: CDR1 SGHRS, CDR2 YFSETQ. Trimming took off 4 bases at V and 3 bases at J, with 4 bases between the two ends. The CDR3 contains 11 residues. This chain's CDR3 is CASSQKETQYF. The CDR3 nucleotides read TGCGCCAGCAGCCAAAAAGAGACCCAGTACTTC.

This chain links TRBV15 with TRBJ1-5; D is perhaps TRBD1 (6 bases). The CDR3 is 17 amino acids. The V end lost 5 bases, the J end lost 0 bases, and 17 bases lay between the germline ends. Per germline, CDR1 LNHNV and CDR2 YYDKDF (reference sequence). CDR3 DNA: TGTGCCACCAGCGGACTGCGACAGGAGTATAGCAATCAGCCCCAGCATTTT. Translating gives CATSGLRQEYSNQPQHF.

The genes are TRBV6-6 and TRBJ1-6; 7 bases are a match to TRBD1. This CDR3 is 14 amino acids long. Germline V gives CDR1 MNHNY, CDR2 SVGAGI (reference sequence). J was trimmed by 9 bases and V by 2 bases; bases with no gene match: 4. The CDR3: CASSYRQGSSPLHF. CDR3 sequence (DNA): TGTGCCAGCAGTTACAGACAGGGTAGTTCACCCCTCCACTTT.

The chain links TRBV6-1 to TRBJ2-2, with 11 bases that match TRBD1. V dropped 1 base and J dropped 4; count of bases not matched to a gene: 2. CDR1 and CDR2 from the germline V gene are MNHNS and SASEGT. The CDR3 length is 16 residues. CDR3 loop: CASSEGTGGGTGELFF. The CDR3 nucleotides are TGTGCCAGCAGTGAAGGGACAGGGGGCGGCACCGGGGAGCTGTTTTTT.

The CDR3 DNA follows: TGTGCCAGCAGCCGGAACCAGGGGGCAGGCACTGAAGCTTTCTTT. This gives the protein CASSRNQGAGTEAFF. This chain uses TRBV5-4 with TRBJ1-1; 8 bases align to TRBD1. This CDR3 region has 15 residues. The junction had 9 bases not matched to a gene; V was cut back by 4 bases and J by 4 bases. In germline, CDR1 is SGHNT, CDR2 YYREEE (reference sequence).